This T cell receptor beta chain is from a study of cytomegalovirus exposure and HLA in healthy donors. Study outcomes and limitations: It was assumed in the presence/absence analyses that sequencing depth was roughly uniform across donors. In most subjects, TCR beta sequences reportedly gave accurate predictions of HLA-A and HLA-B alleles. The listing of 150 to 200 TCR beta chains classed them as cytomegalovirus-associated.

CDR3 length: 16 amino acids. Germline V gene sequence: CDR1 MNHEY, CDR2 SMNVEV (reference sequence). Trimming took 0 bases from V and 11 from J; bases not matched to a gene: 11. Both 60 Vbeta primers and 13 Jbeta primers went into the PCR. The assay was immunoSEQ multiplex PCR, and TCRdb's table has in-frame clones only and misses some. The repertoire shows roughly 40,000 clones; the top ten hold 4%. With respect to this clone: The antigen remains undetermined.

Though probably carrying unrecorded immune exposures, donors were nominally healthy at sampling. Input material: PBMCs. The V gene is TRBV27, the J gene TRBJ2-1; 9 nucleotides line up with TRBD2. The clonotype was recovered from a male donor in good health and CMV-seronegative. CDR3 DNA: TGTGCCAGCAGTTTATCCCTGGGGCTAGCGGGGTCAAAGCAGTTCTTC. Encoded protein: CASSLSLGLAGSKQFF.